The source of this T cell receptor (beta chain) is a study of CD8+CD57+ T cells in acquired aplastic anemia. The template used for profiling TCR beta VDJ and CDR3 was genomic DNA. TCRdb processed the reads anew with MiXCR; each CDR3 protein has one entry. The table shows some 150,000 distinct CDR3 sequences, with roughly two thirds occurring only once. Only patients with CD8+CD57+ cell expansion on flow cytometry were chosen for sequencing. Sequenced sample: sorted CD4+, CD8+, or CD8+CD57+ T cells (not recorded which) from PBMCs. This TCR came from a human donor with aplastic anemia.

The CDR3 DNA sequence: TGCAGTGCAGAAGACAGGTTCAATCAGCCCCAGCATTTT. Translation: CSAEDRFNQPQHF. The chain carries TRBV20-1 and TRBJ1-5, with a tentative D call TRBD1 (6 bases). CDR1 DFQATT and CDR2 SNEGSKA come from the germline V gene (reference sequence). The V gene lost 6 bases and the J gene lost 3 bases, with 12 bases spanning the gap. The CDR3 runs to 13 residues.